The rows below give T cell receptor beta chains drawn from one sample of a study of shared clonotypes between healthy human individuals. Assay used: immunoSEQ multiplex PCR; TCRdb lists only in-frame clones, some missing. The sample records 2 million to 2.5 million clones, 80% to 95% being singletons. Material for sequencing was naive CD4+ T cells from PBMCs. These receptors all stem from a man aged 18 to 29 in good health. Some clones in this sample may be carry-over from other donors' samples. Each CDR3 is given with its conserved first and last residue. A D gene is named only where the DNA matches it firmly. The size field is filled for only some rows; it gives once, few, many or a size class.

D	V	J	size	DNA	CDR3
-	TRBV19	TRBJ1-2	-	TGTGCCAGTAGTAATCAAAACTATGGCTACACCTTC	CASSNQNYGYTF
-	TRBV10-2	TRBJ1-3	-	TGCGCCGCCCGGGACCAGGGCTCTGGAAACACCATATATTTT	CAARDQGSGNTIYF
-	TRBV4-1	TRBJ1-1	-	TGCGCCAGCAGCCAAGATAGAAGGGCTTTCTTT	CASSQDRRAFF
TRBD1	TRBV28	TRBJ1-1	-	TGTGCCAGCAGCTCCCCAGGGGGCGGTACTGAAGCTTTCTTT	CASSSPGGGTEAFF
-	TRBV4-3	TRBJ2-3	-	TGCGCCAGCAGCCTTCGGTCTTTCACAGATACGCAGTATTTT	CASSLRSFTDTQYF
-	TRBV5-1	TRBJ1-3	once	TGCGCCAGCAGCTCCGGGACACTCCGCGACACCATATATTTT	CASSSGTLRDTIYF
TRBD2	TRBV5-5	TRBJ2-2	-	TGTGCCAGCAGCCGCCTTGGGAGGGGCTACACCGGGGAGCTGTTTTTT	CASSRLGRGYTGELFF
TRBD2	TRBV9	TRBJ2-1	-	TGTGCCAGCAGGGCAAGCGGGAGCGTTTACAATGAGCAGTTCTTC	CASRASGSVYNEQFF
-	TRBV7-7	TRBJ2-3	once	TGTGCCAGCAGCCAAGACACGGGAGCCGATACGCAGTATTTT	CASSQDTGADTQYF
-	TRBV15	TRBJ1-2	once	TGTGCCACCAGCAGAGATCGCCGCCCGGGTCGGGACTATGGCTACACCTTC	CATSRDRRPGRDYGYTF
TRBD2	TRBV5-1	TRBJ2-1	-	TGCGCCAGCAGCCTAGGACTAGCGGTGGGGAGGGGTCCTGAGCAGTTCTTC	CASSLGLAVGRGPEQFF
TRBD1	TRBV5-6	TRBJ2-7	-	TGTGCCAGCAGCCTCCCGGGACAGGGGGTCTACGAGCAGTACTTC	CASSLPGQGVYEQYF
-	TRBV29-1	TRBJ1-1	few	TGCAGCGTTTCGGGGGTGATGAACACTGAAGCTTTCTTT	CSVSGVMNTEAFF
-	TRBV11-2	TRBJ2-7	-	TGTGCCAGCAGCTTAGAGCTCAGGGTGGTTGAGCAGTACTTC	CASSLELRVVEQYF
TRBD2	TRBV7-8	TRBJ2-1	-	TGTGCCAGCAGCTTACCTCGGACTAGTCTACACTCCTACAATGAGCAGTTCTTC	CASSLPRTSLHSYNEQFF
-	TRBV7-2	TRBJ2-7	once	TGTGCCAGCAGCTTAGCGACTAGAGGGGGAATTGGAGGACGGCCCTACGAGCAGTACTTC	CASSLATRGGIGGRPYEQYF